Listed below are T cell receptor beta chains from one sample, sequenced in a study of blood T cells in healthy people across ages. TCRdb itself ran the 5' RACE reads through MiXCR, one entry per CDR3 protein. The sample holds over 750,000 distinct CDR3 sequences, around a quarter seen once. These data were likewise used in another study, on T cells of mothers and their children.

Sequenced sample: blood. The origin of the receptors is a boy aged 5 to 17 in good health. The CDR3 runs from the conserved cysteine through the conserved F or W. Each record gives: V gene, J gene, D gene, clone size, CDR3 DNA, CDR3 protein. A D gene is named only where the DNA matches it firmly. Size tells how often a clone was seen (once, few, many) or the class of an expanded clone, and some rows leave it out.

TRBV11-3,TRBJ2-5,TRBD2,.,TGTGCCTCTTCCCGTGGCGGGAGGATCCAAGAGACCCAGTACTTC,CASSRGGRIQETQYF
TRBV3-1,TRBJ2-5,.,few,TGTGCCAGCAGCCAAGTGGCTGGGATTAAGACCCAGTACTTC,CASSQVAGIKTQYF
TRBV5-1,TRBJ2-3,TRBD2,.,TGCGCCAGCAGCGGTAGCTCTCAGCGGGAGGGCCTACCAGATACGCAGTATTTT,CASSGSSQREGLPDTQYF
TRBV7-3,TRBJ2-5,.,.,TGTGCCAGCAGCTTAAAAGGGGGAACCCAGTACTTC,CASSLKGGTQYF
TRBV6-6,TRBJ2-4,TRBD2,few,TGTGCCAGCAGTTACTCGCCTAGCGGGGGGGCTGGAAACATTCAGTACTTC,CASSYSPSGGAGNIQYF
TRBV29-1,TRBJ2-1,TRBD2,.,TGCAGCGTTGGCTCGAGACTAGCGAGGTATGAGCAGTTCTTC,CSVGSRLARYEQFF
TRBV4-2,TRBJ1-2,.,.,.,CASSQVAGGSYGYPF
TRBV21-1,TRBJ2-4,.,.,TGTGCCAGCAGCTTAGTCAGTCGCAGCCCCAAAAACATTCAGTACTTC,CASSLVSRSPKNIQYF
TRBV10-3,TRBJ2-7,TRBD1,.,TGTGCCATCAGGACAGGGCTCGACGAGCAGTACTTC,CAIRTGLDEQYF
TRBV27,TRBJ2-7,.,.,TGTGCCAGCAGTTTGCCGGGGACGTTTTTCGAGCAGTACTTC,CASSLPGTFFEQYF
TRBV29-1,TRBJ1-2,.,.,TGCAGCGTTGAAGAAATGGGAAGTGGCTACACCTTC,CSVEEMGSGYTF
TRBV6-5,TRBJ1-1,.,.,TGTGCCAGCAGTTACTCCAACCGGGCACTGAACACTGAAGCTTTCTTT,CASSYSNRALNTEAFF
TRBV7-9,TRBJ2-5,.,.,TGTGCCAGCAGCTTTTTGGAGGCACAAGAGACCCAGTACTTC,CASSFLEAQETQYF
TRBV29-1,TRBJ1-4,.,.,TGCAGCGGACCCTACCGGGCAACTAATGAAAAACTGTTTTTT,CSGPYRATNEKLFF
TRBV6-1,TRBJ2-7,.,.,TGTGCCAGCATCGAGGGGGACATTTCCTACGAGCAGTACTTC,CASIEGDISYEQYF
TRBV12-3/TRBV12-4,TRBJ1-4,.,few,TGTGCCAGCAGAACCGTGGGGTCTAATGAAAAACTGTTTTTT,CASRTVGSNEKLFF
TRBV7-9,TRBJ1-3,.,.,TGTGCCAGCAGCTTCGCGGGGAGCTCTGGAAACACCATATATTTT,CASSFAGSSGNTIYF
TRBV29-1,TRBJ2-1,.,.,TGCAGCGTTGTGGGGCTCAGTGAGCAGTTCTTC,CSVVGLSEQFF
TRBV28,TRBJ2-3,.,.,TGTGCCAGCAGTTCCGGGCCCTATACGCAGTATTTT,CASSSGPYTQYF
TRBV24-1,TRBJ2-5,TRBD2,few,TGTGCCACCAGTCAACGGGGGGGCCGGGAGACCCAGTACTTC,CATSQRGGRETQYF
TRBV4-1,TRBJ2-5,TRBD2,few,TGCGCCAGCAGCCAAGGCCAAGCGGGAGGGCCCGGGGAGACCCAGTACTTC,CASSQGQAGGPGETQYF
TRBV11-2,TRBJ2-1,.,few,TGTGCCAGCAGCTTAATTCAGGGGAAGGGGAACGAGCAGTGCTTC,CASSLIQGKGNEQCF
TRBV7-9,TRBJ2-7,.,.,TGTGCCAGCAGCCTAATAGACAGTTACGAGCAGTACTTC,CASSLIDSYEQYF
TRBV4-3,TRBJ2-1,TRBD2,.,TGCGCCAGCAGCCAAGATGAATCTAGCGGGACTTACAATGAGCAGTTCTTC,CASSQDESSGTYNEQFF
TRBV29-1,TRBJ2-1,.,few,TGCAGCGTTGGCGAGAATGAGCAGTTCTTC,CSVGENEQFF
TRBV2,TRBJ2-2,TRBD2,.,TGTGCCAGCAGTGGACTAGCGGGAGGAACCACGAACACCGGGGAGCTGTTTTTT,CASSGLAGGTTNTGELFF
TRBV24-1,TRBJ1-5,TRBD1,few,TGTGCCACCAGTGACTCTGGGACAGCTAGCAATCAGCCCCAGCATTTT,CATSDSGTASNQPQHF
TRBV7-2,TRBJ2-1,.,few,TGTGCCAGCAGCTTAACTGGGAAGTTCCATGAGCAGTTCTTC,CASSLTGKFHEQFF
TRBV29-1,TRBJ2-7,TRBD1,.,TGCAGCGTCGCGACAGGGGAGAGCTCCTACGAGCAGTACTTC,CSVATGESSYEQYF
TRBV3-1,TRBJ1-5,.,few,TGTGCCAGCAGACTGGAAGGTGGGCCCCAGCATTTT,CASRLEGGPQHF
TRBV7-9,TRBJ2-5,.,many,TGTGCCAGCAGCTTAACAGTCCAAGAGACCCAGTACTTC,CASSLTVQETQYF
TRBV7-4,TRBJ1-5,TRBD1,.,TGTGCCAGCACCCCCACCGGACAGGTGAATCAGCCCCAGCATTTT,CASTPTGQVNQPQHF
TRBV9,TRBJ2-1,TRBD2,few,TGTGCCAGCAGTGGTCAGCGGGGGCCCTCCTCCTACAATGAGCAGTTCTTC,CASSGQRGPSSYNEQFF
TRBV4-3,TRBJ2-2,.,.,TGCGCCAGCAGCCAAGATCCCGGGCTCGCCGGGGAGCTGTTTTTT,CASSQDPGLAGELFF
TRBV29-1,TRBJ1-3,TRBD1,few,TGCAGCGTTGCCGGACAGGCGGGAAACACCATATATTTT,CSVAGQAGNTIYF
TRBV5-1,TRBJ1-4,.,.,TGCGCCAGCAGCTCAGTCGGAAAACTGTTTTTT,CASSSVGKLFF
TRBV28,TRBJ1-6,.,.,TGTGCCAGCAGTTACTCCCAGGTTGGGGCTTCACCCCTCCACTTT,CASSYSQVGASPLHF
TRBV29-1,TRBJ2-3,TRBD1,.,TGCAGCGTCCTTTACCGGGACAGGGGTCGTCAAGATACGCAGTATTTT,CSVLYRDRGRQDTQYF
TRBV10-3,TRBJ2-2,.,.,TGTGCCATAGAAGACGGGGCCTCGGGCGGGGAGCTGTTTTTT,CAIEDGASGGELFF
TRBV20-1,TRBJ2-7,TRBD2,.,TGCAGTGCTAGTGAGGGACTAGCGAACTACGAGCAGTACTTC,CSASEGLANYEQYF
TRBV6-1,TRBJ1-2,TRBD1,few,TGTGCCAGCAGTCCCCCGGGACAGGGGTCCCATGACTATGGCTACACCTTC,CASSPPGQGSHDYGYTF
TRBV5-1,TRBJ2-2,TRBD2,few,TGCGCCAGCATTCCCGGGACTAGCGATCTCGGGGAGCTGTTTTTT,CASIPGTSDLGELFF
TRBV4-1,TRBJ2-1,TRBD2,.,TGCGCCAGCAGCCAGCCTGCGGGACTAGCGGACAATGAGCAGTTCTTC,CASSQPAGLADNEQFF
TRBV12-3/TRBV12-4,TRBJ1-2,.,few,TGTGCCAGCAGTTTAGCAGACTACTATGGCTACACCTTC,CASSLADYYGYTF
TRBV10-2,TRBJ2-6,TRBD2,.,TGCGCCAGCAGGACTAGCGGGGGGGCCGGGGCCAACGTCCTGACTTTC,CASRTSGGAGANVLTF
TRBV7-9,TRBJ2-7,.,few,TGTGCCAGCAGCTCCCGGGACGCGACCTACGAGCAGTACTTC,CASSSRDATYEQYF
TRBV7-2,TRBJ1-2,TRBD1,.,TGTGCCAGCAGCTTTGACTCCGACAGGGTCTATGGCTACACCTTC,CASSFDSDRVYGYTF
TRBV28,TRBJ2-7,TRBD2,few,TGTGCCAGCAGTTTTTCTAGCGGGGGTTACGAGCAGTACTTC,CASSFSSGGYEQYF
TRBV7-2,TRBJ1-2,.,.,TGTGCCAGCAGCATCGGGGGTTTTTATGGCTACACCTTC,CASSIGGFYGYTF
TRBV27,TRBJ1-5,TRBD1,few,TGTGCCAGCAGTCCATCACAGGGGGCCTATGGGCAGCCCCAGCATTTT,CASSPSQGAYGQPQHF
TRBV29-1,TRBJ2-1,TRBD2,few,TGCAGCGTTGAAGATCAAGCGGGGGGCTACAATGAGCAGTTCTTC,CSVEDQAGGYNEQFF
TRBV21-1,TRBJ2-7,.,.,TGTGCCAGCAGCAAATCGAAAGGGGCAGGGAATTCCTACGAGCAGTACTTC,CASSKSKGAGNSYEQYF
TRBV7-9,TRBJ2-1,.,many,TGTGCCAGCAGCTCAGGATATTCCTACAATGAGCAGTTCTTC,CASSSGYSYNEQFF
TRBV5-1,TRBJ1-2,TRBD1,few,TGCGCCAGCAGCTCAGGACAGGGGGCCTTCTATGGCTACACCTTC,CASSSGQGAFYGYTF
TRBV20-1,TRBJ2-3,.,.,TGCAGTGCTAGAGATCTGATGGGACCCCTAGCAGATACGCAGTATTTT,CSARDLMGPLADTQYF